The 5 T cell receptor beta chains below were found in one sample sequenced in a study of circulating CD8 cells and anti-PD-1 response in melanoma. From live CD3+CD8+TCRalphabeta+ cells, four PD-1 and/or TIGIT subsets were sorted. TCR libraries were prepared from 15 ng of total RNA with the QIAseq Immune Repertoire TCR panel. TCRdb recomputed calls from the reads with MiXCR, one row per CDR3 protein. This table has about 1,000 distinct CDR3 sequences, 9.5% to 12% appearing once. This material consisted of CD8+ T cells from PBMCs, taken at baseline or after one month of anti-PD-1 therapy (not recorded which). These receptors originate from a human donor with melanoma.

Within the sample, this clonotype is medium-sized. V and J are TRBV25-1 and TRBJ2-1; D perhaps matches TRBD1 (5 bases). V shed 1 base and J shed 0 bases, with 10 bases lying between them. This CDR3 is built from 16 residues. Germline CDR1 and CDR2: MGHDK and SYGVNS. The CDR3 spells CASSESAGSSYNEQFF. CDR3 nucleotides: TGTGCCAGCAGTGAATCGGCAGGGTCCTCCTACAATGAGCAGTTCTTC.

By its share, this clonotype is medium-sized. The chain combines TRBV12-3 or TRBV12-4 with TRBJ2-7, with D possibly TRBD2 on 7 matching bases. This CDR3 has 13 amino acids. The germline V and J ends were trimmed by 8 bases and 3 bases, with 14 bases remaining between them. CDR3 in DNA: TGTGCCAGCGGGGCGGGGGCTGTCTACGAGCAGTACTTC. This encodes CASGAGAVYEQYF.

Relative to its sample, this clonotype is large. V usage is TRBV27 and J usage is TRBJ2-7; 13 positions match TRBD2. Per germline, CDR1 MNHEY and CDR2 SMNVEV (reference sequence). The ends lost 6 bases at V and 2 bases at J; junction bases unmatched: 1. This CDR3 is 14 amino acids long. CDR3 region: CASRLAGGPYEQYF. The CDR3 DNA is TGTGCCAGCAGACTAGCGGGGGGGCCCTACGAGCAGTACTTC.

In its sample, this clonotype ranks as large (0.1 to 1%). The chain combines TRBV7-3 with TRBJ2-3; 13 bases are a match to TRBD2. Germline-derived CDR1 and CDR2 are SGHTA and FQGTGA. The CDR3 totals 15 residues. V lost 5 bases to trimming and J lost 5 bases; unmatched junction nucleotides: 4. This chain's CDR3 is CASSTSGGALDTQYF. Written as DNA, the CDR3 is TGTGCCAGCAGCACTAGCGGGGGGGCCCTAGATACGCAGTATTTT.

By sample share, this clonotype is medium-sized. The chain uses TRBV19 and TRBJ1-5, with D unresolved. CDR3 length: 14 amino acids. Germline lookup yields CDR1 LNHDA and CDR2 SQIVND (reference sequence). V lost 4 bases, J lost 6 bases, and 13 bases lay in between. This CDR3 is CASSNIGLGQPQHF. CDR3 DNA sequence: TGTGCCAGTAGTAACATCGGTCTGGGTCAGCCCCAGCATTTT.